A single sample gave rise to the 3 T cell receptor beta chains below, sequenced in a study of T cell responses to AZD1222 COVID-19 vaccine. The data were produced by immunoSEQ multiplex PCR, yet TCRdb's version contains in-frame clones alone and is incomplete. The table shows under 200,000 clones, with around 87% occurring only once. This specimen consisted of peripheral blood, obtained on day 0 of MenACWY control vaccination. The receptors were sampled from an adult in good health.

The J gene is TRBJ1-4, the V gene TRBV7-2; 7 bases map to TRBD1. After removal of 3 bases from V and 1 base from J, the junction contained 2 bases not matched to a gene. There are 15 residues in the CDR3. Germline loops: CDR1 SGHTA, CDR2 FQGNSA. CDR3 sequence reads: CASSLYRGTNEKLFF. The CDR3 DNA sequence: TGTGCCAGCAGCTTGTACAGGGGAACTAATGAAAAACTGTTTTTT.

The count of this clone is one. The V gene is TRBV5-5, the J gene TRBJ1-1; no clear D gene. This CDR3 region has 15 residues. Germline CDR1 is SGHKS and CDR2 is YYEKEE (reference sequence). The V gene lost 3 bases and the J gene lost 1 base, with 13 bases spanning the gap. The CDR3 sequence is CASSSRRGSNTEAFF. The CDR3 region has the DNA TGTGCCAGCAGCTCCCGGAGAGGATCGAACACTGAAGCTTTCTTT.

The chain uses TRBV5-1 and TRBJ2-2; D may be TRBD1 (6 bases). Germline-derived CDR1 and CDR2 are SGHRS and YFSETQ. V lost 1 base, J lost 4 bases, and 17 bases lay in between. This CDR3 contains 17 residues. The CDR3 here is CASSLNSYRVPTGELFF. The CDR3 bases are TGCGCCAGCAGCTTGAACTCCTACAGGGTACCCACCGGGGAGCTGTTTTTT.